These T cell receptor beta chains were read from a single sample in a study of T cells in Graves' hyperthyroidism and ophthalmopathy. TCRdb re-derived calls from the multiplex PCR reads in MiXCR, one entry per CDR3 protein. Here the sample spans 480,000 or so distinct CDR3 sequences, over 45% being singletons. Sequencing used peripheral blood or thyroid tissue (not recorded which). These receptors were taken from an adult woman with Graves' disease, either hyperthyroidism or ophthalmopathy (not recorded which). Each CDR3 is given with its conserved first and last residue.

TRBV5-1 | CASSRTPDTYTEAFF
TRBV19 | CASIRETGNTEAFF
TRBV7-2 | CASSLGGVTSYNEQFF
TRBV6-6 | CASSYGPGTGDTEAFF
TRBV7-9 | CASSASSGLGNEKLFF
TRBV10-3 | CAISPQGGNSNQPQHF
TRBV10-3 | CAISFQGRVNSPLHF
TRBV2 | CASSLKIARYGYTF
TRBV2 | CATEGLQNTEAFF
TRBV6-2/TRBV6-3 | CASSYTGPGEQYF
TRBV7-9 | CASSPNFRGQETQYF
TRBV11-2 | CASSLKSAGYDTQYF
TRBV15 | CATSRDRSVAQETQYF
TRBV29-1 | CSVRQGGGNTIYF
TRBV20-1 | CSALTANQETQYF
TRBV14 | CASSPTGGLGYTF
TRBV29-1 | CSVTSGHDNQPQHF
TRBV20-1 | CSARDYRGKVYEQYF
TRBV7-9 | CASSLAPRAGDYGYTF
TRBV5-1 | CASSLDRREAFF
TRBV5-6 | CASVRGDSNRNTEAFF
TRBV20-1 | CSASQAGAHGYTF
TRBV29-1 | CSVDVRGLGSYEQFF
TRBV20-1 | CSATGLIGSPLHF
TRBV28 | CASSLSNYGYTF
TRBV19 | CASSIGEVGNTEAFF